This T cell receptor beta chain derives from a study of blood T cells in healthy people across ages. V lost 2 bases to trimming and J lost 3 bases; unmatched junction nucleotides: 8. The CDR3 loop spans 16 amino acids. The germline V gene has CDR1 SGDLS and CDR2 YYNGEE. Primers used in a second PCR of about 6 to 11 cycles were a sample-barcoded 5' primer and a J-beta primer mix. All samples yielded 2.5 million or more CDR3-containing paired-end reads. TCRdb independently ran MiXCR on the 5' RACE reads; one entry per CDR3 protein. This table has around 500,000 distinct CDR3 sequences, over 25% appearing once. This same sample was also taken into another study, of T cells of mothers and their children.

The TCR originated in a boy under 10 years old in good health. The gene calls are TRBV9 and TRBJ2-7, with 10 bases aligning to TRBD2. The sequenced sample was blood. The DNA of the CDR3 is TGTGCCAGCAGCGTTGAGGGACTAGCGTCACTCTACGAGCAGTACTTC. Translated: CASSVEGLASLYEQYF.